This T cell receptor beta chain was obtained from a study of cytomegalovirus exposure and HLA in healthy donors. With respect to this clone: Its specificity is not known.

The repertoire was sequenced with immunoSEQ multiplex PCR; TCRdb's copy has only in-frame clones and lacks some. The data contain 55,000 to 70,000 clones, around 94% of them singletons. Findings and limits, study-wide: Generally TCR sequences proved uncommon, though certain public TCRs appeared in numerous donors. Specificity for CMV antigens was confirmed in vitro for a few of the CMV-associated chains.

Separate from the roughly 720-subject first cohort, the approximately 120-subject validation cohort was the one that the donors belonged to. V was shortened by 0 bases and J by 0 bases, with 7 bases between the two germline ends. In germline, CDR1 is LGHNA, CDR2 YNFKEQ. This CDR3 contains 15 residues. V and J are TRBV4-2 and TRBJ2-3; D ambiguous. The sequencing input was PBMCs. This clonotype was obtained from a man between 18 and 35 years old in good health and CMV-seronegative. CDR3 bases: TGTGCCAGCAGCCAAGATTCCCCGAGCACAGATACGCAGTATTTT. Translated, it gives CASSQDSPSTDTQYF.